The 11 T cell receptor beta chains presented below share a single source sample, sequenced in a study of PD-1 blockade in classical Hodgkin lymphoma. Time point of the sample: cycle 4 day 1 (C4D1), after 6 weeks of nivolumab. Every one of the patients relapsed after autologous stem cell transplantation (brentuximab vedotin exposure was variable). Sequencing used immunoSEQ multiplex PCR; TCRdb keeps in-frame clones, though not all of them. The sample contains 28,000 or so clones, 80% of which appear only once. Material: peripheral blood mononuclear cells (PBMCs), obtained before the fourth cycle of nivolumab. These receptors were taken from a human donor with classical Hodgkin lymphoma.

This chain connects TRBV2 to TRBJ2-1; a possible D gene is TRBD1 (6 bases). Germline CDR1 reads SNHLY; CDR2 reads FYNNEI. The CDR3 covers 12 residues. V was cut by 10 bases and J by 8 bases, with 15 bases left in between. The DNA for the CDR3 is TGTGCCACTGCCCAGGGGAGAGATGAGCAGTTCTTC. Translated, it gives CATAQGRDEQFF.

This clone was observed a single time. CDR3 residues: CASRRTGTNEYNEQFF. CDR3 DNA: TGTGCCAGTAGACGAACCGGGACTAACGAATACAATGAGCAGTTCTTC. This sequence joins TRBV19 and TRBJ2-1; TRBD2 matches at 7 bases. J lost 4 bases, V lost 6 bases, and 12 bases had no gene match. The CDR3 consists of 16 residues. Germline V gene data show CDR1 as LNHDA and CDR2 as SQIVND (reference sequence).

V is TRBV7-2 and J is TRBJ1-2; perhaps TRBD1 as D (6 bases). Trimming removed 3 bases from V and 2 bases from J, with 7 bases in between. This CDR3 region has 13 residues. Germline CDR1 is SGHTA and CDR2 is FQGNSA. CDR3 region: CASSFTGNYGYTF. The CDR3 coding sequence is TGTGCCAGCAGCTTCACAGGGAACTATGGCTACACCTTC.

The chain joins TRBV19 to TRBJ1-2; D is unclear. The CDR3 runs to 14 residues. Trimming stripped 10 bases from V and 4 bases from J, with 19 bases between. CDR1 LNHDA and CDR2 SQIVND come from the germline V gene (reference sequence). CDR3 residues: CATRSGVGFYGYTF. The CDR3 DNA follows: TGTGCCACCCGATCTGGGGTTGGGTTCTATGGCTACACCTTC.

The chain joins TRBV9 to TRBJ1-1; no clear D. Germline V gene sequence: CDR1 SGDLS, CDR2 YYNGEE. This CDR3 is built from 13 residues. V gave up 0 bases and J gave up 3 bases, with 6 bases separating them. DNA of the CDR3: TGTGCCAGCAGCGTAGGGGCAGACACTGAAGCTTTCTTT. Translated, it gives CASSVGADTEAFF.

This chain links TRBV7-3 with TRBJ2-1, with D perhaps being TRBD1 or TRBD2 (5 bases each). Germline CDR1 reads SGHTA; CDR2 reads FQGTGA. Trimming shortened V by 4 bases and J by 8 bases, and 12 bases separated the two germline ends. This CDR3 is 13 amino acids long. The CDR3 DNA reads TGTGCCAGCAGCTCGAGGGGTAACTATGAGCAGTTCTTC. As protein: CASSSRGNYEQFF.

V is TRBV7-2 and J is TRBJ2-2; D is undetermined. CDR3 length equals 12 residues. V was cut by 5 bases and J by 7 bases, with 8 bases left in between. Germline loops: CDR1 SGHTA, CDR2 FQGNSA. CDR3 sequence: CASSLVIGELFF. In nucleotides, the CDR3 is TGTGCCAGCAGCCTAGTAATCGGGGAGCTGTTTTTT.

This chain links TRBV2 with TRBJ2-5; D perhaps matches TRBD2 (5 bases). The CDR3 is made up of 15 amino acids. In germline, CDR1 is SNHLY, CDR2 FYNNEI. The V and J ends lost 6 bases and 0 bases respectively, with 14 bases between them. The CDR3, as DNA: TGTGCCAGCAGCGGCCAGAGGAGGAACCAAGAGACCCAGTACTTC. It codes for CASSGQRRNQETQYF.

This clone occurred a few times. The chain couples TRBV18 to TRBJ1-4, with D uncertain. Per the germline V gene, CDR1 is KGHSH and CDR2 is LQKENI. The CDR3 totals 14 residues. Trimming shortened V by 3 bases and J by 6 bases, and 11 bases separated the two germline ends. Here the CDR3 reads CASSPQGSDEKLFF. As DNA, the CDR3 is TGTGCCAGCTCACCTCAAGGAAGTGATGAAAAACTGTTTTTT.

V usage is TRBV2 and J usage is TRBJ2-2; TRBD2 agrees at 13 bases. The CDR3 runs 18 residues. CDR1 is SNHLY and CDR2 is FYNNEI in the germline V gene. J lost 6 bases, V lost 3 bases, and 10 bases had no gene match. The CDR3 bases are TGTGCCAGCAGTGAGCCGGGACTAGCGGGACCCGGCGCCGGGGAGCTGTTTTTT. It codes for CASSEPGLAGPGAGELFF.

This rearrangement joins TRBV29-1 to TRBJ2-5, with 8 positions matching TRBD2. The junction had 10 bases not matched to a gene; V was cut back by 8 bases and J by 2 bases. This CDR3 has 14 amino acids. CDR1 and CDR2 from the germline V gene are SQVTM and ANQGSEA. In DNA, the CDR3 is TGCAGCATTTTAGCGGGACCAAATCAAGAGACCCAGTACTTC. Protein sequence: CSILAGPNQETQYF. Combining the CDR3 with reference TRBV29-1 and TRBJ2-5 gives the whole variable domain SAVISQKPSRDICQRGTSLTIQCQVDSQVTMMFWYRQQPGQSLTLIATANQGSEATYESGFVIDKFPISRPNLTFSTLTVSNMSPEDSSIYLCSILAGPNQETQYFGPGTRLLVL.